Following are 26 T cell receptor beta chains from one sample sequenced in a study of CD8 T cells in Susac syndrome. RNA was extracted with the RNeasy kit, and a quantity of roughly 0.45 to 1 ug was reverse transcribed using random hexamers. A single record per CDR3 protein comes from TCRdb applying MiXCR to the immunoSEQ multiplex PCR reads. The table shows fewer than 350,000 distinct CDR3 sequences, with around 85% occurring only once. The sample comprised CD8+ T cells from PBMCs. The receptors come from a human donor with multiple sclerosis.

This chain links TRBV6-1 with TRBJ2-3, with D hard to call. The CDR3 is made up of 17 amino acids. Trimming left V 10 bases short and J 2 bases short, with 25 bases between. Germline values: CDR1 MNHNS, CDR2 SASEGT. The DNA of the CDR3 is TGTGCCACCTCAACCCTCGCGGTAGACCCTTTCACAGATACGCAGTATTTT. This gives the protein CATSTLAVDPFTDTQYF.

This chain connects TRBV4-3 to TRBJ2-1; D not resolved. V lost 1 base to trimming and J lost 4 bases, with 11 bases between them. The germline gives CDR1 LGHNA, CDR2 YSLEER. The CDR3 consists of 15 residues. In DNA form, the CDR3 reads TGCGCCAGCAGCCAAGCGGAGACGGCTTACAATGAGCAGTTCTTC. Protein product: CASSQAETAYNEQFF.

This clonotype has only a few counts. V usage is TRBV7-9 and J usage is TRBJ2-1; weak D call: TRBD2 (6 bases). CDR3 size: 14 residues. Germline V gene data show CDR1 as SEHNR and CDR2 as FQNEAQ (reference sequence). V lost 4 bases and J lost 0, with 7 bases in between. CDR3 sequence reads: CASSSTSSYNEQFF. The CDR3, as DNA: TGTGCCAGCAGCTCGACTAGCTCCTACAATGAGCAGTTCTTC.

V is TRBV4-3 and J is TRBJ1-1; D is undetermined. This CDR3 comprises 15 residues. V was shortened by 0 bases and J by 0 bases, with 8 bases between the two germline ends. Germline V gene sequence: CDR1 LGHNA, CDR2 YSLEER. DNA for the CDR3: TGCGCCAGCAGCCAAGATGGCCTCTTGAACACTGAAGCTTTCTTT. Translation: CASSQDGLLNTEAFF.

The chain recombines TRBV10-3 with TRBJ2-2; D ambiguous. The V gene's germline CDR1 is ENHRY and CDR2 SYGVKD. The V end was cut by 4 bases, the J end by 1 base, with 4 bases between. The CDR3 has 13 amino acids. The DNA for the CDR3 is TGTGCCATCAGTGTCCGGAACACCGGGGAGCTGTTTTTT. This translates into CAISVRNTGELFF.

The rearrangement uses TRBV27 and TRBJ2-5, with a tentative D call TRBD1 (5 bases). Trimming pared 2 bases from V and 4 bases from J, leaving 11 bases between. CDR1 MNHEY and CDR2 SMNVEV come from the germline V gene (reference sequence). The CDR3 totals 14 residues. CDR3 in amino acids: CASSLRGRVETQYF. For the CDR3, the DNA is TGTGCCAGCAGTTTACGCGGCAGGGTAGAGACCCAGTACTTC.

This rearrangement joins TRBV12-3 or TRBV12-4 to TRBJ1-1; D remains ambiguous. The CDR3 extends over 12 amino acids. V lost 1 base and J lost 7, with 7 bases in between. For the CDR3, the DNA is TGTGCCAGCAGTTTAGGACACAATGAAGCTTTCTTT. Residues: CASSLGHNEAFF.

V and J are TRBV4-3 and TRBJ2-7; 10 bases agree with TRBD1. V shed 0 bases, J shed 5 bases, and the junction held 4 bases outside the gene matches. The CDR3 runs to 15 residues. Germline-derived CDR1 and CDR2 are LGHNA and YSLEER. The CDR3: CASSQEGQGSHEQYF. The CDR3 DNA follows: TGCGCCAGCAGCCAAGAGGGACAGGGGTCCCACGAGCAGTACTTC.

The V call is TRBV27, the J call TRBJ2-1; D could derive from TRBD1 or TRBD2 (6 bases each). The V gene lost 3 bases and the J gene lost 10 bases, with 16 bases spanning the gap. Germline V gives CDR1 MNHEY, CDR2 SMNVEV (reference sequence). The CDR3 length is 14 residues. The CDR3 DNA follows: TGTGCCAGCAGTTTGGGGGGCCGCGGGGAAGAGCAGTTCTTC. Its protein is CASSLGGRGEEQFF.

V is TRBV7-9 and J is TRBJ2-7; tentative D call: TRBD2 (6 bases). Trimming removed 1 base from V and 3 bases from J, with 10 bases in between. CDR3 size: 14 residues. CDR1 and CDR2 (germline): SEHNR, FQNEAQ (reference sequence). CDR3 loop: CASSLVGLVYEQYF. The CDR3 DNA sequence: TGTGCCAGCAGCTTAGTGGGACTTGTCTACGAGCAGTACTTC.

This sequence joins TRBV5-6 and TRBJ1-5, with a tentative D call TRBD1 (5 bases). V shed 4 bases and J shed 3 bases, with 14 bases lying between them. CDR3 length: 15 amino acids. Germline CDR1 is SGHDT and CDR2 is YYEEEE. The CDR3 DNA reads TGTGCCAGCAGCCACCTATCCGGGACCAATCAGCCCCAGCATTTT. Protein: CASSHLSGTNQPQHF.

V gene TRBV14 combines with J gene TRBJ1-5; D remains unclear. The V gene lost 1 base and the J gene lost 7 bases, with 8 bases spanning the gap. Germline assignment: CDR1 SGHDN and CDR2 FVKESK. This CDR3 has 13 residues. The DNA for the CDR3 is TGTGCCAGCAGCCAAGGCCACAGCCAGCCCCAGCATTTT. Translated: CASSQGHSQPQHF.

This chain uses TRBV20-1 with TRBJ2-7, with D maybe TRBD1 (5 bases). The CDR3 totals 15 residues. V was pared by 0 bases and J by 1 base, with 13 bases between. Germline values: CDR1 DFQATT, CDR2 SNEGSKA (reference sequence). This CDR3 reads CSARDRRTPSYEQYF. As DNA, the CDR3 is TGCAGTGCTAGAGATAGGCGGACACCATCCTACGAGCAGTACTTC.

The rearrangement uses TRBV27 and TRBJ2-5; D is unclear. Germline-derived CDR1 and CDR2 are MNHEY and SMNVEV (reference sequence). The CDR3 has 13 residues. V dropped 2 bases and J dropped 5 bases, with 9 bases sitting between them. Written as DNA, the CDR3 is TGTGCCAGCAGTTTAAAGATGACGGAGACCCAGTACTTC. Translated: CASSLKMTETQYF.

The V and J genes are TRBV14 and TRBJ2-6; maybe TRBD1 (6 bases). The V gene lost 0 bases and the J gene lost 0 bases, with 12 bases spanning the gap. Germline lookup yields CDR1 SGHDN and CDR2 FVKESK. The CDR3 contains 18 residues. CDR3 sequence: CASSQDTGFISGANVLTF. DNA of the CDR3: TGTGCCAGCAGCCAAGACACAGGGTTTATCTCTGGGGCCAACGTCCTGACTTTC. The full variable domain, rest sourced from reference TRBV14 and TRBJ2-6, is EAGVTQFPSHSVIEKGQTVTLRCDPISGHDNLYWYRRVMGKEIKFLLHFVKESKQDESGMPNNRFLAERTGGTYSTLKVQPAELEDSGVYFCASSQDTGFISGANVLTFGAGSRLTVL.

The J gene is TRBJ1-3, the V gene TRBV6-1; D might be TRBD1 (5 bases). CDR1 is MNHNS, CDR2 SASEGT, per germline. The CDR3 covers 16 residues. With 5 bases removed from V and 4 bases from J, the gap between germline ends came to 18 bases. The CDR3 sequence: CASSPSYRTPGNTIYF. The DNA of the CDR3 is TGTGCCAGCAGTCCCTCCTACAGGACCCCCGGAAACACCATATATTTT.

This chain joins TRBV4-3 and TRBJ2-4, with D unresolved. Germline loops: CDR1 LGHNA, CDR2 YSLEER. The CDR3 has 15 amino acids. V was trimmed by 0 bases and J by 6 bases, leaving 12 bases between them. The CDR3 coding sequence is TGCGCCAGCAGCCAAGATCGAGCAGACCGAAACATTCAGTACTTC. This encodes CASSQDRADRNIQYF.

The CDR3: CAGRAGENEQYF. In DNA, the CDR3 is TGTGCCGGCCGGGCAGGGGAAAACGAGCAGTACTTC. The genes are TRBV2 and TRBJ2-7, with D perhaps matching TRBD1 (6 bases). Per germline, CDR1 SNHLY and CDR2 FYNNEI. The ends were cut back, 11 bases at V and 5 bases at J, with 16 bases in the middle. This CDR3 contains 12 residues.

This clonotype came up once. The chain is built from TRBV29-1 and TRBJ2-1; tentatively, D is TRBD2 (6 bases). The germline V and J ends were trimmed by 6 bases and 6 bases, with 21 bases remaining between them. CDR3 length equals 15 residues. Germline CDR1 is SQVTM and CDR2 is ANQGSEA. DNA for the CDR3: TGCAGCGTAGTTTCGGGAGTTTTGCTGGGCAATGAGCAGTTCTTC. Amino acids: CSVVSGVLLGNEQFF.

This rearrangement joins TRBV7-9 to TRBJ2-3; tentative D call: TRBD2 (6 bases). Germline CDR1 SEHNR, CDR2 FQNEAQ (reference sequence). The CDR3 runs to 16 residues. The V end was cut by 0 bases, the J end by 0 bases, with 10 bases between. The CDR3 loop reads CASSLASGGSTDTQYF. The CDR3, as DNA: TGTGCCAGCAGCTTAGCGTCTGGGGGGAGCACAGATACGCAGTATTTT.

In DNA form, the CDR3 reads TGTGCCAGCGGGGCCAACGTCCTGACTTTC. Protein sequence: CASGANVLTF. The genes are TRBV2 and TRBJ2-6; D ambiguous. The CDR3 consists of 10 residues. Germline assignment: CDR1 SNHLY and CDR2 FYNNEI. With 8 bases removed from V and 4 bases from J, the gap between germline ends came to 0 bases.

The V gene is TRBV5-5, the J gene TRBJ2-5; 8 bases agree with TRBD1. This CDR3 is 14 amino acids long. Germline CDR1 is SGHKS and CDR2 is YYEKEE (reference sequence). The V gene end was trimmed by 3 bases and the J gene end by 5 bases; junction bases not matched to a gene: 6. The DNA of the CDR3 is TGTGCCAGCAGCTCATGGACAGGGATGGAGACCCAGTACTTC. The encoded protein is CASSSWTGMETQYF. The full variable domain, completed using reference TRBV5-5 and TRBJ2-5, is DAGVTQSPTHLIKTRGQQVTLRCSPISGHKSVSWYQQVLGQGPQFIFQYYEKEERGRGNFPDRFSARQFPNYSSELNVNALLLGDSALYLCASSSWTGMETQYFGPGTRLLVL.

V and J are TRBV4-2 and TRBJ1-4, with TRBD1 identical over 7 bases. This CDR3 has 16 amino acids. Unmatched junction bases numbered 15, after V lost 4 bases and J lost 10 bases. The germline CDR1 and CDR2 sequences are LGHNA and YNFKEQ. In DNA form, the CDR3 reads TGTGCCAGCAGCCGCTGGTACGGACAGGCGGAAGGAAAACTGTTTTTT. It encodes CASSRWYGQAEGKLFF.

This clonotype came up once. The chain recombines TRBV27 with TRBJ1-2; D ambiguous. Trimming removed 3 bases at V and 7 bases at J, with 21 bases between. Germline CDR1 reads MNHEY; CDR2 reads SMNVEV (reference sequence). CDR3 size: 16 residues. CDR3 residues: CASSLGSTAPSSGYTF. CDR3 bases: TGTGCCAGCAGTTTGGGGAGCACCGCGCCCTCGTCTGGCTACACCTTC.

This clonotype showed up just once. CDR3: CASSRAVRDLNTDTQYF. CDR3 bases: TGTGCCAGCAGCCGTGCCGTGCGGGACTTGAACACAGATACGCAGTATTTT. The chain combines TRBV7-2 with TRBJ2-3, with D possibly matching TRBD2 (6 bases). This CDR3 has 17 amino acids. V was cut by 5 bases and J by 2 bases, with 20 bases left in between. Germline assignment: CDR1 SGHTA and CDR2 FQGNSA.

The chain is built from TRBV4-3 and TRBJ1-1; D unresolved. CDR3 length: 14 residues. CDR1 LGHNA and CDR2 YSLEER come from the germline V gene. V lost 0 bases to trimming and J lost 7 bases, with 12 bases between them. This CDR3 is CASSQDLGDLEAFF. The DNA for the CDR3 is TGCGCCAGCAGCCAAGATCTTGGGGATCTTGAAGCTTTCTTT.